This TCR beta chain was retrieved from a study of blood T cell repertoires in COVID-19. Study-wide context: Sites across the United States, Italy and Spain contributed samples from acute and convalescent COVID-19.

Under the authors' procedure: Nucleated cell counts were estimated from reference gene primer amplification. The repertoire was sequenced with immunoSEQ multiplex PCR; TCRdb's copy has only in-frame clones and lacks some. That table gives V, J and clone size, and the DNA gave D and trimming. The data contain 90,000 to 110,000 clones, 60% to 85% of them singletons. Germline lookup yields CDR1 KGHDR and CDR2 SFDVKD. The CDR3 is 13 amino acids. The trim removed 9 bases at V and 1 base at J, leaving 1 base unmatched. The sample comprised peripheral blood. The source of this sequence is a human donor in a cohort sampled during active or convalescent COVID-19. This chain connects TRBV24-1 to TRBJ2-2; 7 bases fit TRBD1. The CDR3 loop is CATRQGNTGELFF. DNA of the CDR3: TGTGCCACCCGACAGGGGAACACCGGGGAGCTGTTTTTT.